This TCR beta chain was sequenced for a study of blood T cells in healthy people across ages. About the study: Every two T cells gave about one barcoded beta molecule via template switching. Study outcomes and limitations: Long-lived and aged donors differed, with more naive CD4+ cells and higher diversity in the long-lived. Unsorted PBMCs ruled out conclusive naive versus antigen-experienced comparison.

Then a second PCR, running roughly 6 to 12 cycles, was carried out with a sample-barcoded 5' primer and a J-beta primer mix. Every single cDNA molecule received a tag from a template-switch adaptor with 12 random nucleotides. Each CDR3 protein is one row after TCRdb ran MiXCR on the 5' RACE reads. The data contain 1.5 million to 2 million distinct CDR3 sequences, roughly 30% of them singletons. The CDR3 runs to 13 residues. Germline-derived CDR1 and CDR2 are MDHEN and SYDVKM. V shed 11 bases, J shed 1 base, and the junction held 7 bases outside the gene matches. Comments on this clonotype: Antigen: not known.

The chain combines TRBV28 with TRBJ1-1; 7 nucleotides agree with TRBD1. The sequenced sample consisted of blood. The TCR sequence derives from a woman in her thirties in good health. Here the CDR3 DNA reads TGTGCCGGTCGCCGACAGGGGAACACTGAAGCTTTCTTT. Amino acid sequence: CAGRRQGNTEAFF.